Detailed here is one T cell receptor beta chain. Its antigen is currently not known. No base qualities exist here, and no much larger clone lies one base off it. The treatment or condition label corresponds to: approximately 18 received Ad26.COV2.S at low or high dose, single or two shots; 5 received placebo; per-sample allocation not given. Repertoires of vaccine and placebo recipients were sequenced from samples collected on day 63 after the first injection. In Cohort 1b, roughly 25 adults aged 18-55 years were enrolled at a single site in Boston, USA, between 29 July and 7 August 2020. Ad26.COV2.S was a replication-incompetent adenovirus type 26 vector that expressed a prefusion-stabilized SARS-CoV-2 spike protein derived from the original Wuhan strain. The data were obtained in a study of Ad26.COV2.S vaccination and SARS-CoV-2 variants (dated by TCRdb to the early 2020s). Background for the entire study: Vaccine-arm donors came from COV1001, a multicentre, randomized, double-blind, placebo-controlled phase I-IIa trial of Ad26.COV2.S in healthy adults. Investigators did not know the trial group allocation while performing experiments and assessing outcomes. TCRbeta repertoire sequencing served as the tool for gauging how specific and how broad the SARS-CoV-2-reactive T cell receptors were following Ad26.COV2.S vaccination. Ad26.COV2.S was administered intramuscularly at 5 x 10^10 or 1 x 10^11 viral particles, either as a single shot or as two shots given 56 days apart. The TCR-sequenced set comprised approximately 32 samples: some 19 Ad26.COV2.S vaccine recipients, 5 placebo recipients and 8 SARS-CoV-2 convalescent individuals. Trial participants were randomized into five groups of five, in which low-dose or high-dose Ad26.COV2.S was given once or twice, or placebo was given on both occasions.

Per the germline V gene, MDHEN is the CDR1 and SYDVKM is the CDR2. Between the V and J ends, shortened by 7 bases and 0 bases respectively, the junction contains 10 bases. The CDR3 runs 14 residues from the cysteine to the phenylalanine. The CDR3 DNA has 42 bases and is translated from base 1. The immunoSEQ Assay was the method used to sequence TCRbeta CDR3 regions. After extraction, genomic DNA underwent amplification by bias-controlled multiplex PCR, followed by high-throughput sequencing. The study's own analysis went as follows. Collapsing and filtering of sequences were performed to quantify the absolute abundance of each unique TCRbeta CDR3 region. T cell fraction was estimated by normalizing TCRbeta template counts to usable DNA, with usable DNA measured through amplification of reference genes found in all nucleated cells. Repertoire TCRs were annotated as SARS-CoV-2-specific by exact matching of V gene, CDR3 amino acid sequence and J gene to a known reactive TCR set. The reference SARS-CoV-2 TCR set was obtained from MIRA and was filtered for enrichment in COVID-19-positive ImmuneCODE repertoires, whereby public or cross-reactive TCRs were removed. Based on the MIRA antigens, annotated TCRs were further analysed at the level of specific ORF or position within ORF. Breadth was defined as annotated unique rearrangements over total unique productive rearrangements; depth was the summed frequency of those rearrangements. Group comparisons of TCR breadth used two-sided Wilcoxon rank-sum tests. Sourced from immuneACCESS, this table was stored by TCRdb with only in-frame sequences that have V and J called. A share of the clones is absent; for the studies checked, an unresolved V gene accounts for under half, and the remainder has no known explanation. The V and J calls and clone size come from that table; D and trimming were worked out from the DNA. The sample table lists around 340,000 clones, about 85% of them with a count of one. The biggest ten clones account for around 5.8% of the sample.

What the study reported, not specific to this receptor: The authors noted that the TCR breadth and depth analyses may have underestimated total T cell responses. Vaccine and placebo recipients had similar non-spike TCR breadth, a finding consistent with the vaccine containing only spike. After vaccination, substantial breadth of spike-specific CD8+ and CD4+ T cell responses was reported. Higher spike-specific TCR breadth was observed in Ad26.COV2.S recipients than in placebo recipients (P = 0.0014). Comparing responses between vaccine doses or regimens was not something the study was powered to do.

In this chain, TRBV28 is recombined with TRBJ1-5; TRBD1 is perhaps the D gene, given 5 matching bases. The sequence derives from a person between 18 and 60 years old who received the Ad26.COV2.S COVID-19 vaccine or a placebo. Source: peripheral blood, taken in a trial of Ad26.COV2.S vaccine versus placebo. The DNA reads as follows: TGTGCCAGCACTCGGGGGGATAGCAATCAGCCCCAGCATTTT. Its protein reads: CASTRGDSNQPQHF.